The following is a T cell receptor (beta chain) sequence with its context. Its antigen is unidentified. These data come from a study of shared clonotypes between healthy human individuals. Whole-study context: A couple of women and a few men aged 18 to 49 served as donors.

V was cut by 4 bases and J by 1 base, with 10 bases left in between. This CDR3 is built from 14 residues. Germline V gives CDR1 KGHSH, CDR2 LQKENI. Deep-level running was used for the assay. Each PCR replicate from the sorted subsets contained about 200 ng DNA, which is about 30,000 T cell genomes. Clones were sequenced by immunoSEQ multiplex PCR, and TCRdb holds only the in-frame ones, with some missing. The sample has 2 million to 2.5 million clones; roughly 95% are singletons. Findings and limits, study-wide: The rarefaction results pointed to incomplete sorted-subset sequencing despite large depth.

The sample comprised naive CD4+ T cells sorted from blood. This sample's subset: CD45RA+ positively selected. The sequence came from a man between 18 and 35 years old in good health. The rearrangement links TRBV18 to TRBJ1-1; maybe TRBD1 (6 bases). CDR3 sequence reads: CASSLEGENTEAFF. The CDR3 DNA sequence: TGTGCCAGCTCACTCGAGGGGGAGAACACTGAAGCTTTCTTT.